A single sample gave rise to the 17 T cell receptor beta chains below, sequenced in a study of T cell changes during pregnancy in multiple sclerosis. TCRdb's copy holds only in-frame clones and misses some; the assay was immunoSEQ multiplex PCR. This sample has 35,000 to 45,000 clones, with 70% to 90% found just once. The sample here was CD4+ T cells from peripheral blood mononuclear cells, taken after pregnancy. These TCRs come from a female donor with multiple sclerosis, enrolled in a pregnancy study.

This clone appeared once. CDR3 bases: TGTGCCAGCAGCTACAGAGAAGAGACCCAGTACTTC. This translates into CASSYREETQYF. This rearrangement joins TRBV7-2 to TRBJ2-5; no firm D call. V was cut by 4 bases and J by 3 bases, with 6 bases left in between. The length of the CDR3 is 12 residues. CDR1 and CDR2 (germline): SGHTA, FQGNSA.

The chain carries TRBV4-3 and TRBJ1-6; the D gene is possibly TRBD1 (6 bases). Germline V lookup: CDR1 LGHNA, CDR2 YSLEER. CDR3 length equals 15 residues. The V end was cut by 1 base, the J end by 10 bases, with 14 bases between. For the CDR3, the DNA is TGCGCCAGCAGCCAAGGGGGACAATCCGACTCACCCCTCCACTTT. It is translated as CASSQGGQSDSPLHF.

The rearrangement uses TRBV5-8 and TRBJ2-1, with a possible D match to TRBD2 (5 bases). CDR1 is SGHTS and CDR2 is YDEGEE in the germline V gene. CDR3 length: 16 residues. V lost 2 bases to trimming and J lost 7 bases, with 19 bases between them. The chain's CDR3 is CASSLGMLLGENEQFF. CDR3 nucleotides: TGTGCCAGCAGCTTAGGAATGCTTCTCGGGGAGAATGAGCAGTTCTTC. Filled out from reference TRBV5-8 and TRBJ2-1, the complete variable domain reads EAGVTQSPTHLIKTRGQQATLRCSPISGHTSVYWYQQALGLGLQFLLWYDEGEERNRGNFPPRFSGRQFPNYSSELNVNALELEDSALYLCASSLGMLLGENEQFFGPGTRLTVL.

The chain links TRBV6-1 to TRBJ1-3; no clear D. The V gene lost 1 base and the J gene lost 4 bases, with 14 bases spanning the gap. Germline CDR1 MNHNS, CDR2 SASEGT. The CDR3 length is 16 residues. CDR3 region: CASSEVAPGSGNTIYF. CDR3 nucleotide sequence: TGTGCCAGCAGTGAAGTGGCCCCTGGCTCGGGAAACACCATATATTTT.

The CDR3 sequence: CASSTAVITDTQYF. CDR3 DNA sequence: TGTGCCAGCAGCACAGCGGTGATCACAGATACGCAGTATTTT. The genes are TRBV7-2 and TRBJ2-3; a weak D match, TRBD2 (5 bases). Trimming took 5 bases from V and 2 from J, leaving 11 bases between them. The germline V gene encodes CDR1 SGHTA and CDR2 FQGNSA. The CDR3 loop spans 14 amino acids.

On this clone itself: One junction end does not reproduce the germline sequence, and a read error may be involved. This chain joins TRBV25-1 and TRBJ2-5, with D maybe TRBD2 (5 bases). This CDR3 region has 15 residues. CDR1 MGHDK and CDR2 SYGVNS come from the germline V gene. The CDR3 is CASSAASGPQEAQYF. CDR3 DNA: TGTGCCAGCAGTGCGGCCAGCGGACCTCAAGAGGCCCAGTACTTC.

The gene calls are TRBV11-2 and TRBJ2-7; D is unclear. Germline-derived CDR1 and CDR2 are SGHAT and FQNNGV. V dropped 4 bases and J dropped 3 bases, with 4 bases sitting between them. The CDR3 has 11 residues. As DNA, the CDR3 is TGTGCCAGCAGCTCCCACTACGAGCAGTACTTC. Protein product: CASSSHYEQYF.

This chain connects TRBV29-1 to TRBJ1-1; unclear D gene. The V gene's germline CDR1 is SQVTM and CDR2 ANQGSEA. V dropped 7 bases and J dropped 1 base, with 4 bases sitting between them. The CDR3 loop spans 10 amino acids. In DNA form, the CDR3 reads TGCAGCGGGCAGAACACTGAAGCTTTCTTT. Encoded protein: CSGQNTEAFF.

V and J are TRBV7-6 and TRBJ2-1; possible D gene TRBD2, 6 bases. V lost 1 base, J lost 4 bases, and 11 bases lay in between. The CDR3 contains 15 residues. Germline V gives CDR1 SGHVS, CDR2 FNYEAQ. The CDR3 loop is CASSLGAGLYNEQFF. The CDR3 region has the DNA TGTGCCAGCAGCTTAGGGGCCGGACTATACAATGAGCAGTTCTTC.

This clone was picked up a small number of times. The chain couples TRBV2 to TRBJ2-5, with D perhaps matching TRBD1 (5 bases). With 5 bases removed from V and 2 bases from J, the gap between germline ends came to 9 bases. From germline, CDR1 is SNHLY and CDR2 FYNNEI. This CDR3 is 13 amino acids long. Written as DNA, the CDR3 is TGTGCCAGCAGTTCTGACAGACAAGAGACCCAGTACTTC. Residues: CASSSDRQETQYF.

This sequence joins TRBV10-3 and TRBJ1-4; D is perhaps TRBD1 (6 bases). Germline values: CDR1 ENHRY, CDR2 SYGVKD. The CDR3 sequence is 13 residues long. The V end was cut by 11 bases, the J end by 4 bases, with 14 bases between. The CDR3 spells CAALDSSNEKLFF. CDR3 nucleotides: TGTGCCGCCCTGGACAGCAGTAATGAAAAACTGTTTTTT.

The J gene is TRBJ2-3, the V gene TRBV20-1, with a weak D call TRBD2 (5 bases). Germline CDR1 reads DFQATT; CDR2 reads SNEGSKA (reference sequence). The CDR3 is 11 residues long. The ends were cut back, 6 bases at V and 6 bases at J, with 10 bases in the middle. CDR3 protein: CSAEDVDTQYF. The CDR3 DNA reads TGCAGTGCGGAGGACGTCGATACGCAGTATTTT.

The V and J genes are TRBV7-8 and TRBJ2-7; D gene uncertain. V shed 8 bases and J shed 3 bases, with 14 bases lying between them. The CDR3 runs 13 residues. Germline V gene sequence: CDR1 SGHVS, CDR2 FQNEAQ. The chain's CDR3 is CASGAQPNYEQYF. The CDR3 region has the DNA TGTGCCAGCGGAGCCCAGCCGAACTACGAGCAGTACTTC.

The gene calls are TRBV29-1 and TRBJ2-1; a possible D gene is TRBD2 (7 bases). Trimming shortened V by 8 bases and J by 10 bases, and 24 bases separated the two germline ends. Per germline, CDR1 SQVTM and CDR2 ANQGSEA. CDR3 length equals 14 residues. The CDR3 sequence: CSILEQGGGGEQFF. The CDR3 region has the DNA TGCAGCATCCTCGAGCAAGGGGGGGGAGGGGAGCAGTTCTTC.

J is TRBJ2-2 and V is TRBV5-1; D gene unclear. This CDR3 region has 14 residues. Trimming shortened V by 4 bases and J by 0 bases, and 7 bases separated the two germline ends. Per the germline V gene, CDR1 is SGHRS and CDR2 is YFSETQ. CDR3 DNA sequence: TGCGCCAGCAGCCCCGACACGAACACCGGGGAGCTGTTTTTT. Translation: CASSPDTNTGELFF.

This chain joins TRBV5-6 and TRBJ2-2; TRBD2 aligns across 12 bases. The trim removed 3 bases at V and 0 bases at J, leaving 9 bases unmatched. The CDR3 consists of 19 residues. From germline, CDR1 is SGHDT and CDR2 YYEEEE. The CDR3 loop is CASSSELAGGLSNTGELFF. The CDR3 coding sequence is TGTGCCAGCAGCTCAGAACTAGCGGGGGGATTATCGAACACCGGGGAGCTGTTTTTT.

This chain joins TRBV11-2 and TRBJ1-1; no reliable D call. V was trimmed by 2 bases and J by 2 bases, leaving 9 bases between them. This CDR3 has 14 amino acids. The germline V gene encodes CDR1 SGHAT and CDR2 FQNNGV. CDR3 sequence reads: CASSLNLGNTEAFF. The CDR3 nucleotides are TGTGCCAGCAGCTTAAACCTCGGTAACACTGAAGCTTTCTTT.